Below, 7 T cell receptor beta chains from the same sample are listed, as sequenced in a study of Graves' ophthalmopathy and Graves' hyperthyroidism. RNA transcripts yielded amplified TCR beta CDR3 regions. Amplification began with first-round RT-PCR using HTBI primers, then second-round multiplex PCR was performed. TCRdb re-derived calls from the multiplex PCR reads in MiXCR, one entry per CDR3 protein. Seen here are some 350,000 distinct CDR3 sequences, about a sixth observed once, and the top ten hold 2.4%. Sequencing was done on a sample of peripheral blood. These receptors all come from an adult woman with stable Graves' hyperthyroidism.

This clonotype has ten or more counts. The CDR3 loop reads CASSPRTTYQETQYF. DNA for the CDR3: TGTGCCAGCAGTCCCCGGACCACGTACCAAGAGACCCAGTACTTC. The J gene is TRBJ2-5, the V gene TRBV27; D gene ambiguous. V lost 5 bases and J lost 0, with 13 bases in between. Germline lookup yields CDR1 MNHEY and CDR2 SMNVEV (reference sequence). The CDR3 has 15 amino acids.

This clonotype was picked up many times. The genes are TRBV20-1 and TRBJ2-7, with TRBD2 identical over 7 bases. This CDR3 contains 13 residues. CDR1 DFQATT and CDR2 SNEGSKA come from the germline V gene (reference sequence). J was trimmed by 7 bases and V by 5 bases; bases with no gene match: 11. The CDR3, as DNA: TGCAGTGCTGTCGTAGACGGGGGGTGGGAGCAGTACTTC. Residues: CSAVVDGGWEQYF.

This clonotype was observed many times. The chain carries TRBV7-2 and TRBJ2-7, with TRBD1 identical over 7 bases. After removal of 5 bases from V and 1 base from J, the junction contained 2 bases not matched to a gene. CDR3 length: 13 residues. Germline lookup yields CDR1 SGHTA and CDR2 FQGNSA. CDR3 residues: CASSGGQSYEQYF. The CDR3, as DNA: TGTGCCAGCAGCGGGGGACAGTCCTACGAGCAGTACTTC.

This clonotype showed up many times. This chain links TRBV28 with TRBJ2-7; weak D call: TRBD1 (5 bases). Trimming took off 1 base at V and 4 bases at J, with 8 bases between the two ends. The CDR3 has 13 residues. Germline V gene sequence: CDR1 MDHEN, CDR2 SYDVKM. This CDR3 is CASSLFQGYEQYF. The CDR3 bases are TGTGCCAGCAGTTTATTTCAGGGATACGAGCAGTACTTC.

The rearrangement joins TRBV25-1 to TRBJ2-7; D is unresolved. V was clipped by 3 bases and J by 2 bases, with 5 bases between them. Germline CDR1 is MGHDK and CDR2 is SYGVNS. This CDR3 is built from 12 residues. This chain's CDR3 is CASSDSTYEQYF. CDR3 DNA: TGTGCCAGCAGTGATTCTACCTACGAGCAGTACTTC.

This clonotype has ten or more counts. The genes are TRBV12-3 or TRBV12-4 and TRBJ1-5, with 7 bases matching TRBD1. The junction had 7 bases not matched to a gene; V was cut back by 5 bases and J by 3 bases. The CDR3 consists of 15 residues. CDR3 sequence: CASSPGDRNNQPQHF. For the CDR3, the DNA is TGTGCCAGCAGTCCAGGGGACAGAAACAATCAGCCCCAGCATTTT.

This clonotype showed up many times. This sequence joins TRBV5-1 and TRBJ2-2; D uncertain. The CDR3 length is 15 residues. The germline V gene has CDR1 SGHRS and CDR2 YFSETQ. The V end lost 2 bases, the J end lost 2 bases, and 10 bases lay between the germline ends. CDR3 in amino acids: CASSFPQTNTGELFF. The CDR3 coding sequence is TGCGCCAGCAGCTTCCCCCAGACCAACACCGGGGAGCTGTTTTTT. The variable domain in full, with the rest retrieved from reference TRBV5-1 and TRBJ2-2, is KAGVTQTPRYLIKTRGQQVTLSCSPISGHRSVSWYQQTPGQGLQFLFEYFSETQRNKGNFPGRFSGRQFSNSRSEMNVSTLELGDSALYLCASSFPQTNTGELFFGEGSRLTVL.